These T cell receptor beta chains were read from a single sample in a study of T cells in Graves' hyperthyroidism and ophthalmopathy. One entry per CDR3 protein results from TCRdb running MiXCR on the multiplex PCR reads. The table lists 600,000 or so distinct CDR3 sequences, around 16% of them singletons. The sample consisted of blood. These TCRs come from a woman aged 25 to 45 with Graves' hyperthyroidism. CDR3s include the opening cysteine and the closing phenylalanine or tryptophan. A D gene is named only where the DNA matches it firmly. Clone size is stated in some rows and not others, as once, few, many or a class when expanded.

j_gene	abundance	d_gene	v_gene	CDR3nt	CDR3aa
TRBJ1-4	-	TRBD1	TRBV2	TGTGCCAGCAGTCCCGGGACAGGGTCGAATGAAAAACTGTTTTTT	CASSPGTGSNEKLFF
TRBJ1-1	many	-	TRBV3-1	TGTGCCAGCAGCCATGCCGCGAAGGGGGCTTTCTTT	CASSHAAKGAFF
TRBJ2-3	many	TRBD2	TRBV2	TGTGCCAGACAAGGCGGGAGATCCGATACGCAGTATTTT	CARQGGRSDTQYF
TRBJ1-2	-	TRBD1	TRBV18	TGTGCCAGCTCACCACTGGCGGCGGACAGGGCACAGTATGGCTACACCTTC	CASSPLAADRAQYGYTF
TRBJ1-2	-	-	TRBV7-8	TGTGCCAGCAGTCCGTACTTGGGGGGTGAGAACTATGGCTACACCTTC	CASSPYLGGENYGYTF
TRBJ1-1	many	-	TRBV7-2	TGTGCCAGCAGCTTCTCCGGGTTCAACACTGAAGCTTTCTTT	CASSFSGFNTEAFF
TRBJ2-3	few	-	TRBV3-1	TGTGCCAGCAGCCCCAGACTAGGGTGGCAGTATTTT	CASSPRLGWQYF
TRBJ2-7	-	TRBD1	TRBV6-5	TGTGCCAGCAGTTACGGACAGGTTTACGAGCAGTACTTC	CASSYGQVYEQYF
TRBJ1-3	-	-	TRBV19	TGTGCCAGTATTCTGGGAGAAAGGCGTTGGGACACCATATATTTT	CASILGERRWDTIYF
TRBJ1-1	-	TRBD1	TRBV12-3/TRBV12-4	TGTGCCAGCAGTTCGACAGGGGCGACTGAAGCTTTCTTT	CASSSTGATEAFF
TRBJ2-1	-	TRBD2	TRBV7-3	TGTGCCAGCAGCTTAAGGGCGGGAGGGGCTGAGCAGTTCTTC	CASSLRAGGAEQFF
TRBJ2-4	many	TRBD1	TRBV28	TGTGCCAGCAGTCCCACGGACAGGGGTGAAAACATTCAGTACTTC	CASSPTDRGENIQYF
TRBJ2-7	many	-	TRBV28	TGTGCCAGCACCACCCCGGGGGGCCGTTCCTACGAGCAGTACTTC	CASTTPGGRSYEQYF
TRBJ2-3	-	-	TRBV4-1	TGCGCCAGCAGCCCGCTCGCACCGTTAGATACGCAGTATTTT	CASSPLAPLDTQYF
TRBJ2-2	many	-	TRBV28	TGTGCCAGCAGCCCTGGGCTGGCCGCCGGGGAGCTGTTTTTT	CASSPGLAAGELFF
TRBJ1-2	many	TRBD1	TRBV12-3/TRBV12-4	TGTGCCAGCAGTTTAGATCGCCAGGGGGCTCTCGATGGCTACACCTTC	CASSLDRQGALDGYTF
TRBJ1-5	many	-	TRBV7-2	TGTGCCAGCAGCTTATGGCGGGGGAATCAGCCCCAGCATTTT	CASSLWRGNQPQHF
TRBJ2-2	many	-	TRBV28	TGTGCCAGCAGTTTATATTCCCAGGGGTTGGCCGGGGAGCTGTTTTTT	CASSLYSQGLAGELFF
TRBJ2-3	few	-	TRBV7-2	TGTGCCAGCAGCCAGGACCGACCTAGGGGAAACACAGATACGCAGTATTTT	CASSQDRPRGNTDTQYF
TRBJ2-1	many	TRBD2	TRBV5-1	TGCGCCAGCAACTTAGCGGGCTCCTACAATGAGCAGTTCTTC	CASNLAGSYNEQFF
TRBJ2-7	-	-	TRBV4-1	TGCGCCAGCAGCCAATTAGGACTTTCACCCTCGAACGAGCAGTACTTC	CASSQLGLSPSNEQYF
TRBJ2-1	-	-	TRBV2	TGTGCCAGCAGGGATAGCGGAGGTGGGGGCAATGAGCAGTTCTTC	CASRDSGGGGNEQFF
TRBJ2-3	-	TRBD1	TRBV30	TGTGCCTGGAGTGCCGGGACAGGGGTTTTTGATAGCACAGATACGCAGTATTTT	CAWSAGTGVFDSTDTQYF
TRBJ2-3	many	TRBD2	TRBV29-1	TGCAGCGTTGATGGGACTAGCGGGAGATGGGATACGCAGTATTTT	CSVDGTSGRWDTQYF
TRBJ2-7	many	-	TRBV24-1	TGTGCCACCAGTGATTTCTACGAGCAGTACTTC	CATSDFYEQYF
TRBJ2-1	-	-	TRBV30	TGTGCCTGGAGTGTAGGGTTAGCAAACGTCAATGAGCAGTTCTTC	CAWSVGLANVNEQFF
TRBJ1-1	few	-	TRBV7-6	TGTGCCAGCAGCCCCAATATAGGGGGGACGTCGAACACTGAAGCTTTCTTT	CASSPNIGGTSNTEAFF
TRBJ2-7	-	-	TRBV10-3	TGTGCCATCAGTGAGTCGCGTGGTGCACCCTACGAGCAGTACTTC	CAISESRGAPYEQYF
TRBJ2-7	few	-	TRBV9	TGTGCCAGCAGCTTTGATGGGTACGAGCAGTACTTC	CASSFDGYEQYF
TRBJ2-7	-	TRBD1	TRBV7-3	TGTGCCAGCAGCTTAGACAGGGGGCAGGTCGAGCAGTACTTC	CASSLDRGQVEQYF
TRBJ2-1	many	-	TRBV12-3/TRBV12-4	TGTGCCAGCAGTTTAATGGGCCCATACAATGAGCAGTTCTTC	CASSLMGPYNEQFF
TRBJ1-3	once	TRBD1	TRBV11-2	TGTGCCAGCAGCCGCGGACAGGGGAACACCATATATTTT	CASSRGQGNTIYF